This T cell receptor beta chain was observed in a study of blood T cell repertoires in COVID-19. Assay: immunoSEQ multiplex PCR; the TCRdb copy retains only in-frame clones and omits some. The sample includes some 320,000 clones, around 87% seen only once; the top ten take approximately 5.3%. CDR1 is MNHNY and CDR2 is SVGAGI in the germline V gene (reference sequence). The CDR3 is 15 residues long. V lost 2 bases and J lost 7; bases outside the gene matches: 7. Recruitment covered 20 to 25 US areas and drew participants whose ages spanned roughly 18 to 100 years. The rearrangement links TRBV6-6 to TRBJ2-7; 11 bases line up with TRBD1. The source of this sequence is a woman aged 25-40 years who had recovered from COVID-19. The sequencing input was PBMCs or T cells enriched from blood (not recorded which). CDR3 loop: CASSYGGQGAQEQYF. The DNA of the CDR3 is TGTGCCAGCAGTTACGGTGGACAGGGGGCGCAAGAGCAGTACTTC.